This T cell receptor beta chain came from a study of shared clonotypes between healthy human individuals. Findings of the study overall: Naive subsets generally had larger estimated richness than memory subsets.

Clones were sequenced by immunoSEQ multiplex PCR, and TCRdb holds only the in-frame ones, with some missing. The data show more than 2 million clones, 90% to 96% seen once. The V end was cut by 0 bases, the J end by 0 bases, with 11 bases between. The V gene's germline CDR1 is MNHEY and CDR2 SVGAGI. The CDR3 covers 16 residues. A word on this clone: As yet, its antigen is unknown.

The chain has TRBV6-5 and TRBJ1-1; D may be TRBD1 (5 bases). The TCR comes from a man between 18 and 35 years old in good health. The sample taken for sequencing was naive CD4+ T cells sorted from blood. Subset: CD45RA+ positively selected. For the CDR3, the DNA is TGTGCCAGCAGTTACTCAAGGGGTACACTGAACACTGAAGCTTTCTTT. This codes for CASSYSRGTLNTEAFF.